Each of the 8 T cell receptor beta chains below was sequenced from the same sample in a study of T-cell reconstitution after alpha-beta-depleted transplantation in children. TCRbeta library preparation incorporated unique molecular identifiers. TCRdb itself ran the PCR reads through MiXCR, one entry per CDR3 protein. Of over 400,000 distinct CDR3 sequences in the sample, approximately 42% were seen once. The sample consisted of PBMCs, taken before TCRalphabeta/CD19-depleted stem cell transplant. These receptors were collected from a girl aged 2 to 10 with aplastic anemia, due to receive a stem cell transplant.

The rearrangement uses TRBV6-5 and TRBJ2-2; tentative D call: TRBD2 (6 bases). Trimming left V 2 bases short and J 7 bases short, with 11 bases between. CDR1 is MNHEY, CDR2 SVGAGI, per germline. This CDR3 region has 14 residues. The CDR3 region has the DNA TGTGCCAGCAGTTACGCGGGATACGGCGGGGAGCTGTTTTTT. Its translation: CASSYAGYGGELFF.

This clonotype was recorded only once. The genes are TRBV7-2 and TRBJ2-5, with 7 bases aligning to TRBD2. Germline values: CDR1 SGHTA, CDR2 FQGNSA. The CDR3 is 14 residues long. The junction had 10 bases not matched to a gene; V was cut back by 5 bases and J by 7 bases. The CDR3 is CASSTHGGDGTQYF. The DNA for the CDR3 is TGTGCCAGCAGCACACATGGGGGGGACGGGACCCAGTACTTC.

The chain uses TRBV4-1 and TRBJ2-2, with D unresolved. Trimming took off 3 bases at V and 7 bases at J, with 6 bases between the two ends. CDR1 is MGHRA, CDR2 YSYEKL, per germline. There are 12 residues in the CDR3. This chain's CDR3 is CASSQGFGELFF. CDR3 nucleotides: TGCGCCAGCAGCCAGGGTTTCGGGGAGCTGTTTTTT.

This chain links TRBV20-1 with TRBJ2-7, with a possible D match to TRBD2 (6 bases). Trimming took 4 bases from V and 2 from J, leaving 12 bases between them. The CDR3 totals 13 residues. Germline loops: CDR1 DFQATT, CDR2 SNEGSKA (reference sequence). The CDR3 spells CSATRTSTYEQYF. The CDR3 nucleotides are TGCAGTGCTACCCGAACTAGCACCTACGAGCAGTACTTC.

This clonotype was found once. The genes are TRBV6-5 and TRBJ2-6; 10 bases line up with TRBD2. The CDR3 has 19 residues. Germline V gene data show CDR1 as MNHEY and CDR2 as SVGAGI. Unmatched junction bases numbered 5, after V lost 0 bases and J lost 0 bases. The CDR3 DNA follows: TGTGCCAGCAGTTACTCGTCCAGCGGGGGGGTCTCTGGGGCCAACGTCCTGACTTTC. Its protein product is CASSYSSSGGVSGANVLTF.

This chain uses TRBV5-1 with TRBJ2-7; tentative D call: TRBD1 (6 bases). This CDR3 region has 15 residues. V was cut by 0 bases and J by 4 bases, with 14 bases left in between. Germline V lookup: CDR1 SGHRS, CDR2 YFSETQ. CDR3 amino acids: CASSLEAGELYEQYF. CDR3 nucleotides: TGCGCCAGCAGCTTGGAGGCAGGGGAATTATACGAGCAGTACTTC.

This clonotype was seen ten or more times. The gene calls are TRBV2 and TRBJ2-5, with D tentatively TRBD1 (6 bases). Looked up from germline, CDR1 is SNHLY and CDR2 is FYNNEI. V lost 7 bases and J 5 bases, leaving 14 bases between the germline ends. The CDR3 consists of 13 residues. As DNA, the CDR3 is TGTGCCAGCAAGCCCCCAGGGGAGGAGACCCAGTACTTC. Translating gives CASKPPGEETQYF.

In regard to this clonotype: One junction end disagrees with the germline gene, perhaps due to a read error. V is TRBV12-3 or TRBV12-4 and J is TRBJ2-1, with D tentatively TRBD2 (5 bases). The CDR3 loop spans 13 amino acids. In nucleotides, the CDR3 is TGTGCCTGCAGTTTCGGGGTTTACAATGAGCAGTTCTTC. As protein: CACSFGVYNEQFF.